This passage covers 27 T cell receptor beta chains from one sample sequenced in a study of control samples from healthy donors and cancer patients. Profiling relied on immunoSEQ multiplex PCR, and the TCRdb table lists in-frame clones only, not all of them. Of 60,000 to 75,000 clones detected, approximately 89% appear once; the ten largest clones hold less than 6%. The material sequenced was PBMCs. These receptors all stem from a man aged 55 to 70 with colorectal cancer.

The chain recombines TRBV6-6 with TRBJ2-1; 9 nucleotides match TRBD1. The length of the CDR3 is 16 residues. From germline, CDR1 is MNHNY and CDR2 SVGAGI (reference sequence). Losses at the gene ends were 2 bases for V and 6 bases for J; bases not matched to a gene: 8. DNA for the CDR3: TGTGCCAGCAGTTACCGGACAGGGGCGGACTCCAATGAGCAGTTCTTC. It encodes CASSYRTGADSNEQFF.

This sequence joins TRBV3-1 (or the pseudogene TRBV3-2) and TRBJ1-1; weak D call: TRBD1 (6 bases). The CDR3 sequence is 16 residues long. The germline V gene encodes CDR1 LGHDT and CDR2 YNNKEL (reference sequence). The ends were cut back, 4 bases at V and 4 bases at J, with 19 bases in the middle. The CDR3 protein is CASSLTSAGAGTEAFF. DNA of the CDR3: TGTGCCAGCAGCCTCACAAGTGCGGGGGCAGGCACTGAAGCTTTCTTT.

The sample holds one count of this clone. This chain connects TRBV5-6 to TRBJ1-3; unclear D gene. The CDR3 has 17 amino acids. The ends were cut back, 4 bases at V and 4 bases at J, with 21 bases in the middle. Germline CDR1 reads SGHDT; CDR2 reads YYEEEE. The CDR3 protein is CASSLPRVGGSGNTIYF. The CDR3 region has the DNA TGTGCCAGCAGCCTTCCCCGGGTCGGCGGGTCCGGAAACACCATATATTTT.

This clone was seen just once. The rearrangement joins TRBV11-3 to TRBJ2-3; D call uncertain. The V and J ends lost 7 bases and 0 bases respectively, with 14 bases between them. CDR1 and CDR2 from the germline V gene are SGHNT and YENEEA. This CDR3 contains 15 residues. The CDR3: CASTPGRTSTDTQYF. The CDR3 coding sequence is TGTGCCAGCACCCCGGGCAGGACCAGCACAGATACGCAGTATTTT.

V gene TRBV7-3 combines with J gene TRBJ2-2; maybe TRBD1 (5 bases). The germline V and J ends were trimmed by 1 base and 4 bases, with 10 bases remaining between them. Germline V gene data show CDR1 as SGHTA and CDR2 as FQGTGA. This CDR3 has 15 residues. In DNA form, the CDR3 reads TGTGCCAGCAGCTTAAGGCAGGGATCCACCGGGGAGCTGTTTTTT. Translating gives CASSLRQGSTGELFF.

The chain is built from TRBV3-1 (or the pseudogene TRBV3-2) and TRBJ1-2; 10 bases line up with TRBD1. Trimming took 6 bases from V and 1 from J; bases not matched to a gene: 2. The germline CDR1 and CDR2 sequences are LGHDT and YNNKEL (reference sequence). This CDR3 is 14 amino acids long. CDR3 sequence reads: CASRGTGDNYGYTF. The CDR3 nucleotides are TGTGCCAGCAGGGGGACAGGGGATAACTATGGCTACACCTTC.

In DNA form, the CDR3 reads TGTGCCAGCTCACGTGATCTAGCGGGGGTCGGCAATGAGCAGTTCTTC. Translating gives CASSRDLAGVGNEQFF. The chain joins TRBV18 to TRBJ2-1; 10 bases are shared with TRBD2. The J segment lost 6 bases and the V segment lost 4 bases, leaving 9 bases of the junction unmatched. The CDR3 runs 16 residues. The germline V gene has CDR1 KGHSH and CDR2 LQKENI.

This sequence joins TRBV12-5 and TRBJ2-2; TRBD1 matches 7 bases. V was pared by 6 bases and J by 4 bases, with 5 bases of the junction left unmatched. The CDR3 runs to 14 residues. Germline-derived CDR1 and CDR2 are LGHNT and FRNRAP. CDR3 in DNA: TGTGCTAGTGGCGACAGGGTGTCCACCGGGGAGCTGTTTTTT. Translation gives CASGDRVSTGELFF.

The V and J genes are TRBV6-2 or TRBV6-3 and TRBJ1-5, with 12 bases that match TRBD1. V trimming: 2 bases; J trimming: 8 bases; junction bases outside the gene matches: 7. Germline CDR1 is MNHEY and CDR2 is SVGEGT. The length of the CDR3 is 16 residues. The CDR3: CASSYIGTGGLKPQHF. CDR3 DNA sequence: TGTGCCAGCAGTTACATCGGGACAGGGGGCCTTAAGCCCCAGCATTTT.

The chain has TRBV2 and TRBJ1-1; D is possibly TRBD1 (5 bases). V dropped 4 bases and J dropped 10 bases, with 13 bases sitting between them. Germline-derived CDR1 and CDR2 are SNHLY and FYNNEI. The CDR3 is made up of 12 amino acids. The CDR3 DNA is TGTGCCAGCAGTGCCGAGGACACCGGAGCTTTCTTT. Residues: CASSAEDTGAFF.

This chain links TRBV4-1 with TRBJ1-6, with D possibly TRBD1 on 6 matching bases. Germline CDR1 and CDR2: MGHRA and YSYEKL. Trimming took 0 bases from V and 7 from J, leaving 13 bases between them. The CDR3 is 16 amino acids. As DNA, the CDR3 is TGCGCCAGCAGCCAAGATTTTGTCAGGGGCAATTCACCCCTCCACTTT. It is translated as CASSQDFVRGNSPLHF.

The V call is TRBV11-2, the J call TRBJ2-1, with 7 nucleotides matching TRBD1. J gave up 3 bases and V 6 bases, and 11 bases lay outside the gene matches. CDR1 is SGHAT, CDR2 FQNNGV, per germline. The CDR3 length is 16 residues. The CDR3 region has the DNA TGTGCCAGCAGTACTAAATTCGGGACAGACTACAATGAGCAGTTCTTC. Residues: CASSTKFGTDYNEQFF. The entire variable domain, with the rest obtained from reference TRBV11-2 and TRBJ2-1, is as follows: EAGVAQSPRYKIIEKRQSVAFWCNPISGHATLYWYQQILGQGPKLLIQFQNNGVVDDSQLPKDRFSAERLKGVDSTLKIQPAKLEDSAVYLCASSTKFGTDYNEQFFGPGTRLTVL.

The rearrangement joins TRBV7-2 to TRBJ2-3; D possibly corresponds to TRBD2 (6 bases). Trimming removed 8 bases at V and 2 bases at J, with 8 bases between. The CDR3 has 12 residues. Germline V gene lookup returns CDR1 SGHTA and CDR2 FQGNSA. The CDR3 loop is CASGGNTDTQYF. The CDR3 DNA is TGTGCCAGCGGAGGGAACACAGATACGCAGTATTTT.

The J gene is TRBJ2-1, the V gene TRBV9; D unclear. V was clipped by 5 bases and J by 0 bases, with 9 bases between them. The V gene's germline CDR1 is SGDLS and CDR2 YYNGEE. CDR3 length: 14 residues. As DNA, the CDR3 is TGTGCCAGCAGGCCCGGCTTCTCCTACAATGAGCAGTTCTTC. Protein sequence: CASRPGFSYNEQFF.

The V and J genes are TRBV19 and TRBJ1-1; D is unclear. Per the germline V gene, CDR1 is LNHDA and CDR2 is SQIVND (reference sequence). The V and J ends lost 5 bases and 4 bases respectively, with 11 bases between them. CDR3 size: 13 residues. In nucleotides, the CDR3 is TGTGCCAGTAGTCTCCAGGTAGTCACTGAAGCTTTCTTT. It encodes CASSLQVVTEAFF. Full variable domain (missing parts from reference TRBV19 and TRBJ1-1): DGGITQSPKYLFRKEGQNVTLSCEQNLNHDAMYWYRQDPGQGLRLIYYSQIVNDFQKGDIAEGYSVSREKKESFPLTVTSAQKNPTAFYLCASSLQVVTEAFFGQGTRLTVV.

The chain is built from TRBV21-1 and TRBJ2-1; the D call in the table, TRBD1, was not verified against the DNA. TRBV21-1 is listed as a pseudogene. This CDR3 contains 12 residues. The CDR3: CASKTGRHEQFF. CDR3 DNA: TGTGCCAGCAAGACAGGGCGGCATGAGCAGTTCTTC.

This chain joins TRBV18 and TRBJ2-1; D unresolved. V was trimmed by 2 bases and J by 12 bases, leaving 17 bases between them. This CDR3 comprises 14 residues. Germline V lookup: CDR1 KGHSH, CDR2 LQKENI. Here the CDR3 reads CASSPEDSGRGQFF. The CDR3 DNA reads as TGTGCCAGCTCACCAGAGGATTCGGGTCGTGGGCAGTTCTTC.

In its sample, this clone was seen once. This sequence joins TRBV28 and TRBJ1-5; D is unresolved. V lost 7 bases and J 4 bases, leaving 14 bases between the germline ends. Germline V gene lookup returns CDR1 MDHEN and CDR2 SYDVKM. CDR3 length equals 14 residues. The CDR3 nucleotides are TGTGCCAGCAAACCGGTCTTGGTTAATCAGCCCCAGCATTTT. Translation gives CASKPVLVNQPQHF.

V usage is TRBV7-9 and J usage is TRBJ2-7; 8 bases line up with TRBD1. The CDR3 sequence is 14 residues long. J lost 1 base, V lost 3 bases, and 2 bases had no gene match. Germline CDR1 and CDR2: SEHNR and FQNEAQ (reference sequence). DNA for the CDR3: TGTGCCAGCAGCTTGAGACAGGGGTCCTACGAGCAGTACTTC. It codes for CASSLRQGSYEQYF.

The chain is built from TRBV4-2 and TRBJ2-5, with 12 bases aligning to TRBD2. V dropped 6 bases and J dropped 5; count of bases not matched to a gene: 7. Germline CDR1 LGHNA, CDR2 YNFKEQ. This CDR3 has 15 amino acids. This chain's CDR3 is CASSLASGGAETQYF. The DNA of the CDR3 is TGTGCCAGCAGTCTTGCTAGCGGGGGGGCGGAGACCCAGTACTTC.

The chain employs TRBV27 and TRBJ2-7; no firm D call. Germline CDR1 reads MNHEY; CDR2 reads SMNVEV (reference sequence). This CDR3 has 14 amino acids. V dropped 6 bases and J dropped 6 bases, with 18 bases sitting between them. The CDR3 DNA follows: TGTGCCAGCAGCCCTGAGCGAGGTCGAGCCGAGCAGTACTTC. Its protein product is CASSPERGRAEQYF.

The J gene is TRBJ2-1, the V gene TRBV5-1; D ambiguous. Germline CDR1 SGHRS, CDR2 YFSETQ. V lost 0 bases and J lost 3, with 10 bases in between. This CDR3 has 15 residues. CDR3 nucleotide sequence: TGCGCCAGCAGCTTGGGACCTTACAGCTACAATGAGCAGTTCTTC. Protein product: CASSLGPYSYNEQFF.

The table lists this clone with a few counts. This rearrangement joins TRBV11-3 to TRBJ1-6; 9 positions match TRBD1. CDR1 is SGHNT, CDR2 YENEEA, per germline. The CDR3 sequence is 18 residues long. J gave up 7 bases and V 4 bases, and 14 bases lay outside the gene matches. CDR3 sequence reads: CASSSRDRARRLNSPLHF. Here the CDR3 DNA reads TGTGCCAGCAGCTCCCGGGACAGGGCCCGGCGACTAAATTCACCCCTCCACTTT.

This chain links TRBV15 with TRBJ2-3, with D tentatively TRBD1 (6 bases). The V end lost 5 bases, the J end lost 2 bases, and 32 bases lay between the germline ends. The CDR3 is 21 residues long. From germline, CDR1 is LNHNV and CDR2 YYDKDF (reference sequence). The CDR3 loop reads CATSSEVRGRAPMTYTDTQYF. The CDR3 DNA reads as TGTGCCACCAGCTCAGAGGTCAGGGGACGCGCTCCGATGACATACACAGATACGCAGTATTTT.

The rearrangement joins TRBV27 to TRBJ2-1; D is undetermined. The CDR3 spans 16 residues. V was cut by 3 bases and J by 6 bases, with 18 bases left in between. CDR1 MNHEY and CDR2 SMNVEV come from the germline V gene (reference sequence). The CDR3 DNA sequence: TGTGCCAGCAGTTTGTCTGGTCCCCTCCTAGGCAATGAGCAGTTCTTC. This gives the protein CASSLSGPLLGNEQFF.

The genes are TRBV6-5 and TRBJ2-5, with D possibly TRBD2 on 7 matching bases. Trimming cost V 8 bases and J 5 bases, with 18 bases left between them. There are 14 residues in the CDR3. CDR1 and CDR2 (germline): MNHEY, SVGAGI. The CDR3 sequence: CASLGRGATETQYF. The CDR3 nucleotides are TGTGCCAGCCTCGGCCGGGGGGCAACGGAGACCCAGTACTTC.

The J gene is TRBJ2-5, the V gene TRBV24-1, with TRBD1 matching over 7 bases. J lost 5 bases, V lost 2 bases, and 4 bases had no gene match. CDR1 and CDR2 from the germline V gene are KGHDR and SFDVKD. This CDR3 contains 14 residues. As DNA, the CDR3 is TGTGCCACCAGTGATTGGGGCAGGGGGGAGACCCAGTACTTC. It codes for CATSDWGRGETQYF.